This T cell receptor beta chain emerged from a study of cytomegalovirus exposure and HLA in healthy donors. A multiplex PCR was run with 60 Vbeta primers and 13 Jbeta primers. Libraries were prepared by immunoSEQ multiplex PCR; TCRdb keeps only in-frame clonotypes and omits some of them. Of approximately 150,000 clones in the sample, just under 80% were seen once. V lost 0 bases and J 9 bases, leaving 12 bases between the germline ends. The CDR3 has 13 residues. CDR1 is SNHLY and CDR2 is FYNNEI in the germline V gene. Study results and limitations: Most subjects' HLA-A and HLA-B alleles were reportedly predicted from TCR beta sequences. Within the data, a cluster of highly shared sequence variants was likely a sequencing artifact.

A remark on this clone: Its antigen is not known.

Those who donated were healthy bone marrow donors. The chain joins TRBV2 to TRBJ2-7; D gene unclear. The sequenced sample was PBMCs. This receptor was obtained from a woman aged 45-59 years in good health and CMV-seropositive. The CDR3 region has the DNA TGTGCCAGCAGTGAAGCTTCGTATTGCGGGCAGTACTTC. As protein: CASSEASYCGQYF. The whole variable domain, filled in from reference TRBV2 and TRBJ2-7, reads EPEVTQTPSHQVTQMGQEVILRCVPISNHLYFYWYRQILGQKVEFLVSFYNNEISEKSEIFDDQFSVERPDGSNFTLKIRSTKLEDSAMYFCASSEASYCGQYFGPGTRLTVT.